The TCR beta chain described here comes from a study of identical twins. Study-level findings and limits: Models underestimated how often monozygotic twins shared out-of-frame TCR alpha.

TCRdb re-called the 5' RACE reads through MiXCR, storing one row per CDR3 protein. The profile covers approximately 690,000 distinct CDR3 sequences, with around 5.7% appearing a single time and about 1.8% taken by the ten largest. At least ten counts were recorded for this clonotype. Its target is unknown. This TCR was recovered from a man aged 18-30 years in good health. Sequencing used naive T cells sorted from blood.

DNA for the CDR3: TGTGCCAGCAGCGTAGGGGGACTAGCAGTTTTTCAGGATGAGCAGTTCTTC. Amino acid sequence: CASSVGGLAVFQDEQFF. This chain connects TRBV9 to TRBJ2-1, with 9 bases identical to TRBD2. This CDR3 contains 17 residues. The V gene's germline CDR1 is SGDLS and CDR2 YYNGEE. V was pared by 0 bases and J by 8 bases, with 12 bases of the junction left unmatched.